One and the same sample provided the 5 T cell receptor beta chains below, sequenced in a study of CD8 T cells in ankylosing spondylitis. TCRdb used MiXCR to reprocess the 5' RACE reads, holding one entry per CDR3 protein. The profile covers about 360,000 distinct CDR3 sequences, with about 15% appearing a single time and 1.1% taken by the ten largest. The specimen sequenced was blood, either unsorted or a sorted T cell fraction (not recorded which). These receptors were collected from a male donor with ankylosing spondylitis or in good health (not recorded which).

This chain links TRBV2 with TRBJ2-2; D possibly corresponds to TRBD1 (5 bases). The CDR3 sequence is 16 residues long. Germline CDR1 reads SNHLY; CDR2 reads FYNNEI. V was clipped by 10 bases and J by 1 base, with 19 bases between them. CDR3 sequence: CATAPDSPLNTGELFF. CDR3 sequence (DNA): TGTGCCACCGCCCCAGACAGCCCATTGAACACCGGGGAGCTGTTTTTT.

This clonotype came up a few times. The rearrangement joins TRBV7-2 to TRBJ2-5, with 11 bases that match TRBD1. The CDR3 runs to 17 residues. With 1 base clipped from V and 5 bases from J, the junction kept 9 bases outside the gene matches. Germline CDR1 SGHTA, CDR2 FQGNSA. The CDR3 nucleotides are TGTGCCAGCAGCTTAGGATTGGGACAGGGGGTTCCGGAGACCCAGTACTTC. It specifies CASSLGLGQGVPETQYF.

This clonotype was recorded a few times. The chain combines TRBV3-1 with TRBJ2-7, with D perhaps TRBD1 or TRBD2 (5 bases each). Germline V gives CDR1 LGHDT, CDR2 YNNKEL (reference sequence). CDR3 length: 14 residues. Trimming pared 4 bases from V and 3 bases from J, leaving 13 bases between. CDR3 sequence reads: CASSPTGRNYEQYF. Written as DNA, the CDR3 is TGTGCCAGCAGCCCTACGGGGCGGAACTACGAGCAGTACTTC.

The V and J genes are TRBV5-1 and TRBJ2-1; the D is unclear. The CDR3 has 15 residues. Trimming stripped 0 bases from V and 1 base from J, with 8 bases between. Germline V gives CDR1 SGHRS, CDR2 YFSETQ. CDR3 region: CASSLELGSYNEQFF. CDR3 coding DNA: TGCGCCAGCAGCTTGGAGCTGGGGTCCTACAATGAGCAGTTCTTC.

The rearrangement uses TRBV15 and TRBJ2-3; D gene unclear. The V gene's germline CDR1 is LNHNV and CDR2 YYDKDF (reference sequence). The ends were cut back, 0 bases at V and 10 bases at J, with 11 bases in the middle. The CDR3 covers 13 residues. The CDR3 spells CATSRDLPQAQYF. The DNA for the CDR3 is TGTGCCACCAGCAGAGATCTCCCTCAGGCGCAGTATTTT. Full variable domain (missing parts from reference TRBV15 and TRBJ2-3): DAMVIQNPRYQVTQFGKPVTLSCSQTLNHNVMYWYQQKSSQAPKLLFHYYDKDFNNEADTPDNFQSRRPNTSFCFLDIRSPGLGDTAMYLCATSRDLPQAQYFGPGTRLTVL.